This T cell receptor (beta chain) was obtained from a study of Ad26.COV2.S vaccination and SARS-CoV-2 variants (dated by TCRdb to 2020 to 2022). Some background on the complete study: Donors in the vaccine arm were drawn from COV1001, a phase I-IIa trial of Ad26.COV2.S in healthy adults that was multicentre, randomized, double-blind and placebo-controlled. Ad26.COV2.S was administered intramuscularly at a dose of 5x10^10 or 1x10^11 viral particles, either as one shot or as two shots given 56 days apart. The TCR-sequenced set comprised approximately 30 samples: some 20 Ad26.COV2.S vaccine recipients, 5 placebo recipients and 8 SARS-CoV-2 convalescent individuals. Blinding of investigators to trial group allocation was maintained during experiments and outcome assessment. Sequencing of the TCRbeta repertoire served to evaluate the specificity and breadth of SARS-CoV-2-reactive T cell receptors following Ad26.COV2.S vaccination. Trial participants were randomized into five groups of five, in which low-dose or high-dose Ad26.COV2.S was given once or twice, or placebo was given on both occasions. Summary of the overall study and its limitations: After vaccination, substantial breadth of spike-specific CD8+ and CD4+ T cell responses was reported. The authors noted that total T cell responses may have been underestimated by the TCR breadth and depth analyses. Higher spike-specific TCR breadth was observed in Ad26.COV2.S recipients than in placebo recipients (P = 0.0014). Vaccine and placebo recipients had similar non-spike TCR breadth, a finding consistent with the vaccine containing only spike. The study was not powered for comparison of responses between vaccine doses or regimens.

The treatment or condition label, as the study defines it: around 19 received Ad26.COV2.S at low or high dose, single or two shots; 5 received placebo; per-sample allocation not given. For vaccine and placebo recipients, the sequenced repertoires came from samples collected on day 63 after the first injection. Cohort 1b enrolled roughly 25 adults aged 18-55 years at a single site in Boston, USA, between 29 July and 7 August 2020. As a vaccine, Ad26.COV2.S was a replication-incompetent adenovirus type 26 vector that expressed a prefusion-stabilized SARS-CoV-2 spike protein derived from the original Wuhan strain. Remarks on this clone: What this receptor recognizes is not known. The conserved phenylalanine or tryptophan is not found at the CDR3 terminus, so this likely reflects a read error. It is unclear where the CDR3 begins or ends on the DNA, so no DNA is shown, and the CDR3 is as TCRdb lists it.

TCRbeta CDR3 regions were sequenced with the immunoSEQ Assay. After extraction, genomic DNA underwent amplification by bias-controlled multiplex PCR, followed by high-throughput sequencing. The study's processing was this. Collapsing and filtering of sequences were performed to quantify the absolute abundance of each unique TCRbeta CDR3 region. T cell fraction was estimated by normalization of TCRbeta template counts to usable DNA, with usable DNA being measured through amplification of reference genes present in all nucleated cells. Repertoire TCRs were annotated as SARS-CoV-2-specific when V gene, CDR3 amino acid sequence and J gene were exactly matched to a known reactive TCR set. The reference SARS-CoV-2 TCR set was obtained from MIRA and was filtered for enrichment in COVID-19-positive ImmuneCODE repertoires, whereby public or cross-reactive TCRs were removed. Using the MIRA antigens, annotated TCRs were further analysed by specific ORF or by position within an ORF. Breadth was defined as the number of annotated unique rearrangements divided by the total number of unique productive rearrangements, and depth was defined as the summed frequency of the annotated unique rearrangements. Group comparisons of TCR breadth used two-sided Wilcoxon rank-sum tests. TCRdb provides this immuneACCESS table in a form limited to in-frame rearrangements. Some clones are lacking; in checked studies, under half of them reflect an unresolved V gene, and why the rest are absent is not known. That table furnishes V, J and clone size, whereas the DNA furnished D and trimming. The sample yields 500,000 or so clones; around 88% were counted once. Of the sample, roughly 13% falls within the top ten clones.

Material: peripheral blood, obtained in a trial of Ad26.COV2.S vaccine versus placebo. The TCR comes from a person between 18 and 60 years old who received the Ad26.COV2.S COVID-19 vaccine or a placebo.

The CDR3 here reads CASSPGTGGLLL. The chain is assembled from TRBV28 and TRBJ1-1; the DNA was not used to check the table's D call, TRBD1. 12 amino acids form the CDR3, both terminal residues included. CDR1 MDHEN and CDR2 SYDVKM were looked up in the germline V gene.